This T cell receptor (beta chain) was observed in a study of blood T cell repertoires in COVID-19. Per the authors' pipeline: Reference gene primer amplification gave estimated nucleated cell counts. Assay: immunoSEQ multiplex PCR; the TCRdb copy retains only in-frame clones and omits some. The V and J calls and clone size come from that table; D and trimming were worked out from the DNA. The sample has approximately 280,000 clones, 84% seen once. Germline V lookup: CDR1 MNHEY, CDR2 SMNVEV (reference sequence). The length of the CDR3 is 21 residues. Trimming took 2 bases from V and 0 from J; bases not matched to a gene: 12.

The chain couples TRBV27 to TRBJ2-1; 14 bases are a match to TRBD2. The origin of this receptor is a human donor with COVID-19, enrolled during active disease. The donor label of this sample is uncertain. Sequenced material: peripheral blood. The CDR3 region is CASSLGIRGLAGEGSYNEQFF. The CDR3 region has the DNA TGTGCCAGCAGTTTAGGTATTAGGGGACTAGCGGGAGAGGGCTCCTACAATGAGCAGTTCTTC.